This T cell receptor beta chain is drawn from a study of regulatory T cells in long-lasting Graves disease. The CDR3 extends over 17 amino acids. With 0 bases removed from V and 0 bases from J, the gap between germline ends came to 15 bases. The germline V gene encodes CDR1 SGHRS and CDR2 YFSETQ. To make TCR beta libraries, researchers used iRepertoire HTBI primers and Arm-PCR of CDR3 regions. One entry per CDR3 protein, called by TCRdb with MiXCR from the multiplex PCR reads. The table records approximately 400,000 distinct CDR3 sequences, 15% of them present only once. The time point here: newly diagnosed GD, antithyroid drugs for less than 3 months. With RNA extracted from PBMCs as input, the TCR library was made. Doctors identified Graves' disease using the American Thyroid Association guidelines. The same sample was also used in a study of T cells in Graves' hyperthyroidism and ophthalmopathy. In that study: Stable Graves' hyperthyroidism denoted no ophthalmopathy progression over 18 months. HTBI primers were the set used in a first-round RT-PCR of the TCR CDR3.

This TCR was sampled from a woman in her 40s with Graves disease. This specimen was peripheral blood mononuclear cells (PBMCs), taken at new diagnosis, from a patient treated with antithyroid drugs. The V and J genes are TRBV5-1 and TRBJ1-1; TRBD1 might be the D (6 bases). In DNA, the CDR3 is TGCGCCAGCAGCTTGGCGGGGGGCTGGGGAATGAACACTGAAGCTTTCTTT. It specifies CASSLAGGWGMNTEAFF.